One and the same sample provided the 16 T cell receptor beta chains below, sequenced in a study of tumor and adjacent non-tumor tissue in lung cancer. RNA was extracted from bulk tissue without any cell sorting. TCRbeta libraries were built with three rounds of nested PCR, modified from ARM-PCR. Via MiXCR, TCRdb re-called the multiplex PCR reads, giving one row per CDR3 protein. The repertoire holds approximately 76,000 distinct CDR3 sequences, roughly 70% seen once, with 10% to 15% in the top ten. What was sequenced was lung tumor tissue. These receptors were taken from a woman in her sixties or seventies with non-small cell lung cancer.

This clonotype has a handful of counts. Since a much larger clone is just one base distant, this may be a read error. V usage is TRBV12-3 or TRBV12-4 and J usage is TRBJ2-1, with 7 bases fitting TRBD1. There are 15 residues in the CDR3. The junction had 6 bases not matched to a gene; V was cut back by 4 bases and J by 3 bases. The CDR3 loop reads CASSSDRVCYNEQFF. CDR3 nucleotides: TGTGCCAGCAGTTCAGACAGGGTGTGCTACAATGAGCAGTTCTTC.

Many counts were recorded for this clonotype. The rearrangement links TRBV6-1 to TRBJ1-4; D is ambiguous. CDR3 length: 15 amino acids. Between the trimmed V and J ends, which lost 5 bases and 7 bases, there was a span of 17 bases. The germline gives CDR1 MNHNS, CDR2 SASEGT. The CDR3 nucleotides read TGTGCCAGCAGTCTTGAGGGAGGGTTGGGTGAAAAACTGTTTTTT. Protein sequence: CASSLEGGLGEKLFF.

This clonotype was seen only a few times. A much more abundant neighbour one base away suggests this may be a read error. The CDR3 region is CASNRDRDDTEAFF. Here the CDR3 DNA reads TGTGCCAGCAATCGTGACAGGGACGACACTGAAGCTTTCTTT. The V gene is TRBV28, the J gene TRBJ1-1, with 7 positions matching TRBD1. This CDR3 spans 14 amino acids. Germline CDR1 and CDR2: MDHEN and SYDVKM. The V gene end was trimmed by 7 bases and the J gene end by 3 bases; junction bases not matched to a gene: 8.

The gene calls are TRBV5-5 and TRBJ2-2, with D possibly TRBD1 on 6 matching bases. The CDR3 runs to 15 residues. The germline V gene encodes CDR1 SGHKS and CDR2 YYEKEE (reference sequence). The V end lost 6 bases, the J end lost 1 base, and 13 bases lay between the germline ends. CDR3 bases: TGTGCCAGCACCGGACAGCTCATGAACACCGGGGAGCTGTTTTTT. It is translated as CASTGQLMNTGELFF. Based on the CDR3 plus reference TRBV5-5 and TRBJ2-2, the full variable domain is DAGVTQSPTHLIKTRGQQVTLRCSPISGHKSVSWYQQVLGQGPQFIFQYYEKEERGRGNFPDRFSARQFPNYSSELNVNALLLGDSALYLCASTGQLMNTGELFFGEGSRLTVL.

This clonotype was detected ten times or more. This chain joins TRBV5-1 and TRBJ2-5; D unresolved. V was clipped by 0 bases and J by 1 base, with 4 bases between them. The germline gives CDR1 SGHRS, CDR2 YFSETQ. The CDR3 loop spans 13 amino acids. CDR3 in DNA: TGCGCCAGCAGCTTGGTGGGCCAAGAGACCCAGTACTTC. The encoded protein is CASSLVGQETQYF.

This clonotype has a handful of counts. The CDR3 end shows no conserved phenylalanine or tryptophan, and so a read error is likely. The chain couples TRBV6-1 to TRBJ2-5, with 10 positions matching TRBD2. The germline gives CDR1 MNHNS, CDR2 SASEGT. CDR3 length: 16 amino acids. The CDR3 is CARRKDPTSGLETQYL. In nucleotides, the CDR3 is TGCGCCAGACGGAAAGACCCGACTAGCGGGTTAGAGACCCAGTACTTA.

The chain joins TRBV21-1 to TRBJ1-5. TRBV21-1 is termed a pseudogene. The CDR3 is made up of 15 amino acids. As DNA, the CDR3 is TGTGCCAACAGCAAAGTCCGGAGGAGCAATCAACCCCAGCATTTT. Translation gives CANSKVRRSNQPQHF.

This clonotype is a singleton in its sample. One end of the junction is discordant with germline, which a read error may explain. CDR3 sequence (DNA): TGTGCCACCAGTCTCCAAGAGACCCAGTACTTC. Amino acid sequence: CATSLQETQYF. The chain employs TRBV12-3 or TRBV12-4 and TRBJ2-5; D gene unclear. This CDR3 comprises 11 residues.

V and J are TRBV11-3 and TRBJ2-3; D possibly corresponds to TRBD2 (6 bases). Germline CDR1 reads SGHNT; CDR2 reads YENEEA. Trimming shortened V by 5 bases and J by 7 bases, and 22 bases separated the two germline ends. This CDR3 comprises 16 residues. CDR3 DNA sequence: TGTGCCAGCAGCCTGGGACTTGCGGAAATGGAATATACGCAGTATTTT. Translation gives CASSLGLAEMEYTQYF.

The chain couples TRBV29-1 to TRBJ2-3; 12 nucleotides align to TRBD2. V shed 0 bases, J shed 7 bases, and the junction held 11 bases outside the gene matches. There are 17 residues in the CDR3. The germline V gene encodes CDR1 SQVTM and CDR2 ANQGSEA. In nucleotides, the CDR3 is TGCAGCGTTGAAGATCGTCTAGCGGGAGGGGGCATAAATACGCAGTATTTT. It encodes CSVEDRLAGGGINTQYF.

This clonotype was seen once. A single base separates this from a much larger clone, so it may be a read error. This rearrangement joins TRBV20-1 to TRBJ2-1, with 11 bases fitting TRBD2. The CDR3 has 20 residues. Germline CDR1 reads DFQATT; CDR2 reads SNEGSKA (reference sequence). CDR3 sequence reads: CNASATPGLAEGSSYNEQFF. The CDR3 coding sequence is TGCAATGCTAGCGCTACCCCGGGACTAGCGGAGGGGAGCTCCTACAATGAGCAGTTCTTC.

The chain employs TRBV6-5 and TRBJ2-5; no clear D. Trimming left V 6 bases short and J 5 bases short, with 22 bases between. The length of the CDR3 is 16 residues. Germline values: CDR1 MNHEY, CDR2 SVGAGI. The CDR3 sequence is CASSPDWSKGKETQYF. The CDR3 DNA follows: TGTGCCAGCAGCCCCGATTGGAGCAAGGGCAAGGAGACCCAGTACTTC.

There are a few counts of this clonotype. Germline and junction disagree at one end, which may indicate a read error. The chain combines TRBV4-1 with TRBJ2-6, with a weak D call TRBD2 (6 bases). Germline CDR1 and CDR2: MGHRA and YSYEKL. The CDR3 extends over 16 amino acids. The CDR3: CASSQGDWREANVPTF. CDR3 DNA sequence: TGCGCCAGCAGCCAAGGGGATTGGAGGGAGGCCAACGTCCCGACTTTC.

This clonotype appeared a single time. One base away lies a much larger clone, so this may be a sequencing read error. It is likely a read error, because the conserved phenylalanine at the end of the CDR3 is missing. This chain connects TRBV30 to TRBJ2-5; maybe TRBD2 (5 bases). The V and J ends lost 4 bases and 5 bases respectively, with 17 bases between them. This CDR3 spans 14 amino acids. In germline, CDR1 is GTSNPN, CDR2 SVGIG (reference sequence). The CDR3: CAWKVVEGWETQYI. The CDR3 region has the DNA TGTGCCTGGAAGGTTGTAGAGGGTTGGGAGACCCAGTACATC.

This clonotype is labeled as medium-sized. V is TRBV29-1 and J is TRBJ2-7; possible D gene TRBD2, 6 bases. Germline loops: CDR1 SQVTM, CDR2 ANQGSEA. V was shortened by 3 bases and J by 0 bases, with 18 bases between the two germline ends. CDR3 length: 16 residues. CDR3 amino acids: CSVDLSGTVGSYEQYF. The CDR3 DNA sequence: TGCAGCGTTGACCTCTCCGGGACTGTGGGCTCCTACGAGCAGTACTTC.

A word on this clonotype: The junction departs from the called germline gene at one end, perhaps through a read error. J is TRBJ2-3 and V is TRBV4-2, with a tentative D call TRBD2 (5 bases). Germline V gene lookup returns CDR1 LGHNA and CDR2 YNFKEQ. The CDR3 length is 15 residues. As DNA, the CDR3 is TGCGCCAGCAGCCAAGAGGGTCTACCTCAAGATACGAAGTATTTT. Protein: CASSQEGLPQDTKYF.